The clone carrying this T cell receptor (beta chain) was seen a single time. V was clipped by 5 bases and J by 8 bases; unmatched bases: 9. CDR1 and CDR2 from the germline V gene are MDHEN and SYDVKM. The length of the CDR3 is 14 residues. The data derive from a study of shared clonotypes between healthy human individuals. CD45RO-negative, CCR7-positively selected cells formed the naive CD8 fraction, excluding terminally differentiated effector memory CD45RA+ cells. Generated by immunoSEQ multiplex PCR, the TCRdb table keeps only in-frame clones and is missing some. The table lists some 2 million clones, roughly 95% of them singletons.

Sequenced sample: naive CD8+ T cells sorted from blood. The chain joins TRBV28 to TRBJ1-1, with TRBD1 matching 9 bases. This clonotype was sampled from a young man in good health. The CDR3 DNA reads as TGTGCCAGCAGTCGGACAGGGGAGGGTTCCGAAGCTTTCTTT. Residues: CASSRTGEGSEAFF.